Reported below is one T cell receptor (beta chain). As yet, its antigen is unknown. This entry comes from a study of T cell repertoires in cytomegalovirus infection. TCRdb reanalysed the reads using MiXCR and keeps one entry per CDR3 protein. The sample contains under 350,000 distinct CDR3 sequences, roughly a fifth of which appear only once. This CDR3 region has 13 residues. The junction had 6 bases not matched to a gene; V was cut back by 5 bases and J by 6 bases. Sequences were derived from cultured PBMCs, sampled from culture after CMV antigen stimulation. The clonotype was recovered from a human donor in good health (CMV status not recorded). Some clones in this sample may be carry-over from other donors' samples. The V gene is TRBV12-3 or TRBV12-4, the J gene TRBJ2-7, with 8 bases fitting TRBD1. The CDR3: CASSPGQVPEQYF. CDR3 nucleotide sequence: TGTGCCAGCAGTCCGGGACAGGTCCCCGAGCAGTACTTC.